One and the same sample provided the 9 T cell receptor beta chains below, sequenced in a study of blood T cell repertoires in COVID-19. Sequenced by immunoSEQ multiplex PCR; TCRdb stores in-frame clones only, minus some. Found here are approximately 270,000 clones, about 85% of them singletons; the top ten hold approximately 3.3%. Sequences were obtained from peripheral blood. These receptors were obtained from a man aged 18 to 30 with active or convalescent COVID-19.

The gene calls are TRBV6-4 and TRBJ2-1; 11 bases line up with TRBD2. In germline, CDR1 is MRHNA, CDR2 SNTAGT. V shed 4 bases and J 9 bases; nucleotides not matched to a gene: 8. The CDR3 extends over 15 amino acids. CDR3: CASSGLAGGRGEQFF. The CDR3 bases are TGTGCCAGCAGTGGGCTAGCGGGAGGCCGGGGTGAGCAGTTCTTC.

This clone was picked up a small number of times. This chain joins TRBV5-6 and TRBJ1-6; D is unclear. This CDR3 spans 15 amino acids. CDR1 SGHDT and CDR2 YYEEEE come from the germline V gene. Trimming left V 2 bases short and J 7 bases short, with 13 bases between. CDR3 in DNA: TGTGCCAGCAGCTTTTGGGGAGCGATAAATTCACCCCTCCACTTT. It encodes CASSFWGAINSPLHF.

The CDR3 spells CASSRRTDFTNEQFF. CDR3 bases: TGTGCCAGCAGCCGGAGGACTGATTTTACCAATGAGCAGTTCTTC. This chain connects TRBV5-8 to TRBJ2-1, with D perhaps TRBD2 (5 bases). The germline V gene encodes CDR1 SGHTS and CDR2 YDEGEE. The V and J ends lost 4 bases and 6 bases respectively, with 17 bases between them. The CDR3 extends over 15 amino acids. Filled out from reference TRBV5-8 and TRBJ2-1, the complete variable domain reads EAGVTQSPTHLIKTRGQQATLRCSPISGHTSVYWYQQALGLGLQFLLWYDEGEERNRGNFPPRFSGRQFPNYSSELNVNALELEDSALYLCASSRRTDFTNEQFFGPGTRLTVL.

The chain is built from TRBV27 and TRBJ1-6; perhaps TRBD1 as D (5 bases). The CDR3 is 15 residues long. Per germline, CDR1 MNHEY and CDR2 SMNVEV (reference sequence). V was shortened by 3 bases and J by 7 bases, with 13 bases between the two germline ends. DNA for the CDR3: TGTGCCAGCAGTTTCGCGGGGGAGGGGAATTCACCCCTCCACTTT. It yields the protein CASSFAGEGNSPLHF.

The CDR3 sequence: CASSLISSYNSPLHF. The DNA for the CDR3 is TGTGCCAGCAGCTTAATCAGCTCCTATAATTCACCCCTCCACTTT. The chain is built from TRBV7-2 and TRBJ1-6, with unresolved D. CDR1 SGHTA and CDR2 FQGNSA come from the germline V gene. The CDR3 covers 15 residues. Trimming took 2 bases from V and 0 from J, leaving 5 bases between them. The entire variable domain, with the rest obtained from reference TRBV7-2 and TRBJ1-6, is as follows: GAGVSQSPSNKVTEKGKDVELRCDPISGHTALYWYRQSLGQGLEFLIYFQGNSAPDKSGLPSDRFSAERTGGSVSTLTIQRTQQEDSAVYLCASSLISSYNSPLHFGNGTRLTVT.

V usage is TRBV9 and J usage is TRBJ2-5, with D possibly matching TRBD1 (5 bases). The CDR3 is made up of 18 amino acids. Trimming left V 1 base short and J 5 bases short, with 24 bases between. From germline, CDR1 is SGDLS and CDR2 YYNGEE. The CDR3 loop reads CASSVSTPTPTVMETQYF. Written as DNA, the CDR3 is TGTGCCAGCAGCGTAAGCACACCGACCCCGACAGTAATGGAGACCCAGTACTTC.

The V gene is TRBV7-3, the J gene TRBJ1-6; possible D gene TRBD1, 5 bases. Germline CDR1 SGHTA, CDR2 FQGTGA. V dropped 11 bases and J dropped 13 bases, with 24 bases sitting between them. The CDR3 spans 14 residues. The CDR3 loop is CASALGGGEMPLHF. The CDR3 bases are TGTGCCTCCGCCTTGGGCGGGGGAGAAATGCCCCTCCACTTT.

The V gene is TRBV10-2, the J gene TRBJ1-3, with 10 bases aligning to TRBD1. Looked up from germline, CDR1 is WSHSY and CDR2 is SAAADI. Trimming took 4 bases from V and 0 from J; bases not matched to a gene: 0. The CDR3 covers 15 residues. CDR3 region: CASSGDRGSGNTIYF. For the CDR3, the DNA is TGCGCCAGCAGTGGGGACAGGGGCTCTGGAAACACCATATATTTT.

The V call is TRBV27, the J call TRBJ1-6; 9 positions match TRBD1. The junction had 13 bases not matched to a gene; V was cut back by 10 bases and J by 9 bases. The CDR3 loop spans 15 amino acids. Germline CDR1 is MNHEY and CDR2 is SMNVEV (reference sequence). CDR3: CATSGVGQGSSPLHF. In DNA form, the CDR3 reads TGTGCCACCTCAGGGGTGGGACAGGGAAGTTCACCCCTCCACTTT.